The next 15 T cell receptor delta chains were all read from a single sample in a study of Vδ1+ human thymocytes. The template was reverse-transcribed extracted RNA. CDR3 amplicons came from multiplex PCR with pooled V-gene forward and constant-region reverse primers. TCRdb reanalysed the multiplex PCR reads with CATT. The sample lists 20,000 to 25,000 delta-chain clones; roughly 8% were seen once. These TCRs are of unknown antigen specificity. Study-level points and caveats: Highly polyclonal TRG and TRD repertoires with Gaussian CDR3 length distributions appeared in thymus.

Sample: Vdelta1+ gamma-delta thymocytes from the thymus. Subset indicated: FACS-sorted CD3+ TCRalphabeta- TCRVdelta1+ TCRVdelta2- thymocytes. The receptors come from a child younger than two who had congenital heart surgery.

This clone came up a few times. The chain links TRAV29/DV5 to TRDJ1; 9 bases match TRDD3. V trimming: 0 bases; J trimming: 3 bases; junction bases outside the gene matches: 36. The CDR3 runs 25 residues. Germline CDR1 NSMFDY, CDR2 ISSIKDK. Here the CDR3 reads CAASEIPSLPHTGGYNSPIADKLIF. In DNA, the CDR3 is TGTGCAGCAAGCGAGATCCCTTCCCTCCCCCATACAGGGGGATACAATAGCCCAATTGCCGATAAACTCATCTTT.

This clone occurred a few times. The gene calls are TRDV3 and TRDJ1; 12 bases fit TRDD3. This CDR3 has 16 amino acids. J gave up 1 base and V 3 bases, and 9 bases lay outside the gene matches. CDR1 and CDR2 (germline): TVYSNPD, GDNSRS (reference sequence). DNA of the CDR3: TGTGCCTTCACCCCGCTGGGGGATACGAGCACCGATAAACTCATCTTT. This translates into CAFTPLGDTSTDKLIF.

The chain recombines TRDV1 with TRDJ1, with D perhaps matching TRDD3 (5 bases). The CDR3 has 20 residues. V dropped 5 bases and J dropped 0 bases, with 28 bases sitting between them. Germline V CDR1 and CDR2: TSWWSYY, QGS. CDR3 sequence (DNA): TGTGCTCTTGGGCTCACCACATTCGGAAGGGGGGTTCCGTACACCGATAAACTCATCTTT. It is translated as CALGLTTFGRGVPYTDKLIF.

This clone is termed medium-sized. The chain is built from TRDV1 and TRDJ1; TRDD2 aligns across 7 bases. The CDR3 extends over 17 amino acids. Germline loops: CDR1 TSWWSYY, CDR2 QGS. V shed 4 bases, J shed 0 bases, and the junction held 11 bases outside the gene matches. CDR3 residues: CALGAPFLPSYTDKLIF. The CDR3 region has the DNA TGTGCTCTTGGGGCCCCCTTCCTCCCTTCGTACACCGATAAACTCATCTTT.

This clone was detected only a few times. The chain links TRDV1 to TRDJ1; TRDD2 is a possible D gene (6 bases). The CDR3 length is 23 residues. Per germline, CDR1 TSWWSYY and CDR2 QGS. V lost 5 bases to trimming and J lost 11 bases, with 48 bases between them. This chain's CDR3 is CALGPPFRPDPATRIADRIRLIF. DNA for the CDR3: TGTGCTCTTGGGCCCCCCTTCCGACCAGATCCTGCGACCAGGATAGCCGACCGGATAAGGCTCATCTTT.

The sample holds a few counts of this clone. V gene TRDV1 combines with J gene TRDJ1; D gene unclear. The CDR3 length is 15 residues. V was shortened by 4 bases and J by 2 bases, with 14 bases between the two germline ends. Germline V gene sequence: CDR1 TSWWSYY, CDR2 QGS. In DNA, the CDR3 is TGTGCTCTTGGGGGCGCAACCCTGGAAACCGATAAACTCATCTTT. It encodes CALGGATLETDKLIF.

Without a V gene call, the J gene is given as TRDJ3; TRDD3 is taken as the D call from the table, unchecked against the DNA. This CDR3 is built from 19 residues. In DNA, the CDR3 is TGTGCCTGTGACACCGTACTGGGAGTCAGCTCCTGGGACACCCGACAGATGTTTTTC. This encodes CACDTVLGVSSWDTRQMFF.

The rearrangement links TRDV1 to TRDJ1; D may be TRDD3 (6 bases). Trimming shortened V by 0 bases and J by 0 bases, and 14 bases separated the two germline ends. The CDR3 has 17 residues. Germline loops: CDR1 TSWWSYY, CDR2 QGS. Here the CDR3 DNA reads TGTGCTCTTGGGGAACTTCGGAGTACTGGGTACACCGATAAACTCATCTTT. Translated: CALGELRSTGYTDKLIF.

This clone was picked up a small number of times. This sequence joins TRDV1 and TRDJ1; the match to TRDD3 covers 11 bases. The CDR3 has 21 residues. Germline assignment: CDR1 TSWWSYY and CDR2 QGS. Germline trimming cut 0 bases from V and 7 bases from J; bases unmatched to any gene: 22. DNA of the CDR3: TGTGCTCTTGGGGAACTACCTACTTTGGGGGATACGCGACTGGCCTCGGGTAAACTCATCTTT. This gives the protein CALGELPTLGDTRLASGKLIF.

In this sample, this clone turned up a few times. This chain connects TRDV1 to TRDJ1, with TRDD3 matching 7 bases. Germline assignment: CDR1 TSWWSYY and CDR2 QGS. CDR3 size: 15 residues. Trimming at V came to 1 base and at J to 8 bases, leaving 10 bases not matched to a gene. The CDR3 spells CALGERVVGDPKLIF. CDR3 nucleotide sequence: TGTGCTCTTGGGGAACGGGTGGTGGGGGACCCAAAACTCATCTTT.

The V and J genes are TRDV1 and TRDJ1; D remains unclear. The CDR3 sequence is 16 residues long. V was pared by 0 bases and J by 0 bases, with 11 bases between. Germline V lookup: CDR1 TSWWSYY, CDR2 QGS. The CDR3 sequence: CALGELEDLYTDKLIF. In nucleotides, the CDR3 is TGTGCTCTTGGGGAACTAGAGGACCTGTACACCGATAAACTCATCTTT.

The chain is built from TRDV1 and TRDJ1; the D gene is possibly TRDD3 (9 bases). Trimming removed 4 bases from V and 2 bases from J, with 35 bases in between. From germline, CDR1 is TSWWSYY and CDR2 QGS. This CDR3 is 22 amino acids long. CDR3 sequence: CALGALRLPTCWGMGETDKLIF. CDR3 sequence (DNA): TGTGCTCTTGGGGCCCTCAGGCTTCCTACTTGCTGGGGGATGGGGGAAACCGATAAACTCATCTTT.

The chain employs TRDV1 and TRDJ1; 8 positions agree with TRDD3. The V gene's germline CDR1 is TSWWSYY and CDR2 QGS. The CDR3 totals 18 residues. Trimming removed 4 bases from V and 2 bases from J; junction bases left unmatched: 15. CDR3 region: CALGGLLPRDTPTDKLIF. DNA of the CDR3: TGTGCTCTTGGGGGCCTACTTCCTCGGGATACGCCGACCGATAAACTCATCTTT.

By share, this clone counts as medium-sized. The chain joins TRDV1 to TRDJ1, with D uncertain. The CDR3 has 15 residues. Trimming stripped 0 bases from V and 8 bases from J, with 16 bases between. Germline CDR1 is TSWWSYY and CDR2 is QGS. The chain's CDR3 is CALGELEMNVRKLIF. The DNA of the CDR3 is TGTGCTCTTGGGGAACTAGAGATGAACGTCCGAAAACTCATCTTT.

Only a few counts were recorded for this clone. V is TRDV1 and J is TRDJ1; 9 bases are shared with TRDD3. The length of the CDR3 is 15 residues. Trimming at V came to 1 base and at J to 14 bases, leaving 14 bases not matched to a gene. The V gene's germline CDR1 is TSWWSYY and CDR2 QGS. The CDR3 coding sequence is TGTGCTCTTGGGGAACGTCGGGGGATACCCGAGAGTCTTATCTTT. Translation: CALGERRGIPESLIF.